The 8 T cell receptor beta chains below all came from one sample that was sequenced in a study of T cells in women clearing cervical HPV infection. The assay was immunoSEQ multiplex PCR, and TCRdb's table has in-frame clones only and misses some. This sample's clone table lists 20,000 to 25,000 clones. Specimen: blood buffy coat. Every receptor here comes from a woman aged 18 to 69 with a cervical HPV16 infection that either progressed to CIN3+ or cleared (not recorded which).

Regarding this clone: Coverage ceases 3 residues before the CDR3 finishes, and the germline J gene fills in the end. The rearrangement links TRBV5-6 to TRBJ1-2; D is possibly TRBD1 (5 bases). This CDR3 comprises 13 residues. The V end was cut by 1 base, the J end by 7 bases, with 11 bases between. CDR1 is SGHDT and CDR2 is YYEEEE in the germline V gene. The CDR3 sequence is CASSLSPGSGYTF. The CDR3 bases that were read are TGTGCCAGCAGCTTGTCCCCAGGGTCTGGC.

Of note for this clone: The read is 3 residues too short to cover the CDR3 end, so that end is filled in from the germline J gene. The chain couples TRBV20-1 to TRBJ1-1; no reliable D call. In germline, CDR1 is DFQATT, CDR2 SNEGSKA (reference sequence). The CDR3 runs to 12 residues. V was trimmed by 5 bases and J by 3 bases, leaving 10 bases between them. CDR3 in amino acids: CSADGSDTEAFF. The part of the CDR3 DNA that was read is TGCAGTGCTGACGGGTCTGACACTGAA.

With respect to this clone: The observed sequence ends 3 residues before the CDR3 terminus, with the missing tail filled in from the germline J gene. The chain joins TRBV2 to TRBJ2-2, with 7 positions matching TRBD1. CDR3 length: 13 amino acids. V trimming: 7 bases; J trimming: 6 bases; junction bases outside the gene matches: 5. In germline, CDR1 is SNHLY, CDR2 FYNNEI. The CDR3 spells CASTTGIAGELFF. The CDR3 bases that were read are TGTGCCAGCACGACAGGGATCGCCGGGGAG.

Regarding this clone: The read ends 3 residues before the CDR3 terminus; that terminus is restored from the germline J gene. The chain is built from TRBV19 and TRBJ2-3; 10 nucleotides align to TRBD2. The CDR3 length is 15 residues. With 3 bases clipped from V and 4 bases from J, the junction kept 4 bases outside the gene matches. CDR1 and CDR2 from the germline V gene are LNHDA and SQIVND (reference sequence). This CDR3 is CASSIRAGGPDTQYF. CDR3 bases read: TGTGCCAGTAGTATCCGAGCGGGGGGGCCAGATACG.

This chain's CDR3 is CASSEAGFTGELFF. The part of the CDR3 DNA that was read is TGTGCCAGCAGCGAGGCGGGTTTCACCGGGGAG. The chain employs TRBV9 and TRBJ2-2, with TRBD2 as a possible D gene (5 bases). The read is 3 residues too short to cover the CDR3 end, so that end is filled in from the germline J gene. The V end was cut by 3 bases, the J end by 4 bases, with 10 bases between. Germline V gene lookup returns CDR1 SGDLS and CDR2 YYNGEE. The CDR3 length is 14 residues.

In the case of this clone: The observed sequence ends 3 residues before the CDR3 terminus, with the missing tail filled in from the germline J gene. The gene calls are TRBV2 and TRBJ2-1, with 13 bases identical to TRBD2. The CDR3 is made up of 15 amino acids. The J segment lost 3 bases and the V segment lost 4 bases, leaving 0 bases of the junction unmatched. Per germline, CDR1 SNHLY and CDR2 FYNNEI. The part of the CDR3 DNA that was read is TGTGCCAGCAGTGGGACTAGCGGGAGCTACAATGAG. It is translated as CASSGTSGSYNE. The complete CDR3 sequence is CASSGTSGSYNEQFF.

Points on this clone: The CDR3 end lies 3 residues beyond the end of the read and is filled in from the germline J gene. The rearrangement uses TRBV10-1 and TRBJ1-1, with 7 bases that match TRBD1. There are 15 residues in the CDR3. V lost 3 bases to trimming and J lost 1 base; unmatched junction nucleotides: 5. Germline CDR1 reads WNHNN; CDR2 reads SYGVQD (reference sequence). The CDR3 sequence is CASSDYGQANTEAFF. CDR3 bases read: TGCGCCAGCAGTGACTACGGACAGGCGAACACTGAA.

Concerning this clone: The CDR3 end falls 3 residues outside the read, so it is completed with the germline J gene. This chain joins TRBV5-1 and TRBJ2-2, with 9 bases identical to TRBD1. This CDR3 spans 16 amino acids. J lost 5 bases, V lost 4 bases, and 9 bases had no gene match. Germline V gene sequence: CDR1 SGHRS, CDR2 YFSETQ. CDR3 DNA, as far as it was read: TGCGCCAGCAGCCTCCCGGGACAGGGTTTAACCGGGGAG. The encoded protein is CASSLPGQGLTGE. The whole CDR3 reads CASSLPGQGLTGELFF.